A selection of T cell receptor beta chains follows, all from one sample in a study of response to subunit inactivated influenza vaccine. TCRdb itself ran the RT-PCR reads through MiXCR, one entry per CDR3 protein. The sample consists of roughly 550,000 distinct CDR3 sequences, roughly 25% of them appearing once. This sample also appeared in a second study, on T cells expressing NK-cell markers.

Sequenced material: CD4+ T cells sorted from PBMCs, taken about 13 days after vaccination. These receptors came from a man in his forties or fifties who received an inactivated influenza vaccine. Both conserved end residues are part of each CDR3. The D gene is left open where the match is weak. Size is omitted from some rows. Given values are once, few, many or a class for expanded clones.

j_call: TRBJ2-5
d_call: TRBD2
clone_size: -
v_call: TRBV12-3/TRBV12-4
cdr3_nt: TGTGCCAGCAGCCAAACTAGCGGGGTGACCCAGTACTTC
cdr3_aa: CASSQTSGVTQYF

j_call: TRBJ2-1
d_call: -
clone_size: few
v_call: TRBV6-5
cdr3_nt: TGTGCCACCCGCCAGCTAGAGCAGTTCTTC
cdr3_aa: CATRQLEQFF

j_call: TRBJ2-5
d_call: TRBD2
clone_size: -
v_call: TRBV7-2
cdr3_nt: TGTGCCAGCAGCTTACCTAGCGGGGGCGCACAAGAGACCCAGTACTTC
cdr3_aa: CASSLPSGGAQETQYF

j_call: TRBJ2-7
d_call: TRBD1
clone_size: few
v_call: TRBV6-1
cdr3_nt: TGTGCCAGCAGAAACAGGGGAGACGAGCAGTACTTC
cdr3_aa: CASRNRGDEQYF

j_call: TRBJ2-3
d_call: TRBD1
clone_size: once
v_call: TRBV19
cdr3_nt: TGTGCCAGTAGTATTTCGGGGACAGGGGGCATAAACCCGCAGTATTTT
cdr3_aa: CASSISGTGGINPQYF

j_call: TRBJ2-1
d_call: TRBD2
clone_size: few
v_call: TRBV7-6
cdr3_nt: TGTGCCAGCAGCTTAGGGGGGGGTATAGCGGGTTCCAATGAGCAGTTCTTC
cdr3_aa: CASSLGGGIAGSNEQFF

j_call: TRBJ2-3
d_call: TRBD2
clone_size: few
v_call: TRBV5-1
cdr3_nt: TGCGCCAGCAGCCACCTAGCGGGGTCTACGTCTAGCACAGATACGCAGTATTTT
cdr3_aa: CASSHLAGSTSSTDTQYF

j_call: TRBJ2-7
d_call: -
clone_size: few
v_call: TRBV10-3
cdr3_nt: TGTGCCATCAGTGAGTCTGGACCGGGTGGGCCCATCGAGCAGTACTTC
cdr3_aa: CAISESGPGGPIEQYF

j_call: TRBJ2-3
d_call: -
clone_size: few
v_call: TRBV5-1
cdr3_nt: TGCGCCAGCAGCTTAGGGCCGCTTAGCACAGATACGCAGTATTTT
cdr3_aa: CASSLGPLSTDTQYF

j_call: TRBJ1-5
d_call: -
clone_size: -
v_call: TRBV30
cdr3_nt: TGTGCCTGGTCGAGGGGAAGCAATCAGCCCCAGCATTTT
cdr3_aa: CAWSRGSNQPQHF

j_call: TRBJ1-6
d_call: TRBD1
clone_size: few
v_call: TRBV12-3/TRBV12-4
cdr3_nt: TGTGCCAGCAAGACAGGGTATAATTCACCCCTCCACTTT
cdr3_aa: CASKTGYNSPLHF

j_call: TRBJ2-2
d_call: TRBD1
clone_size: -
v_call: TRBV4-2
cdr3_nt: TGTGCCAGCAGCCAGGGGACAGGGGCCACCGGGGAGCTGTTTTTT
cdr3_aa: CASSQGTGATGELFF

j_call: TRBJ2-7
d_call: -
clone_size: many
v_call: TRBV5-1
cdr3_nt: TGCGCCAGCAGCTTGTTGAGGACACCTACCTACGAGCAGTACTTC
cdr3_aa: CASSLLRTPTYEQYF

j_call: TRBJ1-6
d_call: -
clone_size: -
v_call: TRBV3-1
cdr3_nt: TGTGCCAGCAGCCGTTCGGATAATTCACCCCTCCACTTT
cdr3_aa: CASSRSDNSPLHF

j_call: TRBJ1-2
d_call: TRBD1
clone_size: -
v_call: TRBV30
cdr3_nt: TGTGCCTGGAGTGAACCCGGGACAGGGGTTGGTGGCTACACCTTC
cdr3_aa: CAWSEPGTGVGGYTF

j_call: TRBJ2-7
d_call: TRBD2
clone_size: few
v_call: TRBV4-2
cdr3_nt: TGTGCCAGCAGCCAAGATTCGGGACTAGCGAGCTCCTACGAGCAGTACTTC
cdr3_aa: CASSQDSGLASSYEQYF

j_call: TRBJ2-2
d_call: -
clone_size: -
v_call: TRBV10-3
cdr3_nt: TGTGCCATCAGAATACAGGGTTCCGGGGAGCTGTTTTTT
cdr3_aa: CAIRIQGSGELFF

j_call: TRBJ2-1
d_call: -
clone_size: few
v_call: TRBV4-2
cdr3_nt: TGTGCCAGCAGCCAAGTGCGTGGGAATGAGCAGTTCTTC
cdr3_aa: CASSQVRGNEQFF

j_call: TRBJ2-3
d_call: -
clone_size: few
v_call: TRBV6-5
cdr3_nt: TGTGCCAGCAGTTACTCCAGGACATATAATACGCAGTATTTT
cdr3_aa: CASSYSRTYNTQYF

j_call: TRBJ2-1
d_call: TRBD2
clone_size: many
v_call: TRBV14
cdr3_nt: TGTGCCAGCAGCCAAGCTTTAGCGGGAGGGCCGAATGAGCAGTTCTTC
cdr3_aa: CASSQALAGGPNEQFF

j_call: TRBJ1-1
d_call: -
clone_size: many
v_call: TRBV12-5
cdr3_nt: TGTGCTAGTGGTCTGGACGGATGGACTGAAGCTTTCTTT
cdr3_aa: CASGLDGWTEAFF